This T cell receptor (beta chain) was identified during a study of cytotoxic CD8 clonotypes in ibrutinib-treated CLL (dated by TCRdb to about 2021). In terms of the full investigation: In this cohort, about 16 patients were treatment-naive and ten to twelve were relapsed/refractory, while approximately 18 had unmutated IGHV. Response samples were obtained after a median of 12 months of treatment, with a range of roughly 6 to 40 months. Longitudinal samples were obtainable from about 30% of the 86 participants in the trial. Partial responses were observed in roughly 25 patients and complete responses in 2; after a median follow-up of 68 months, remission was maintained in around 14 patients and progression was observed in 12. On average, each sample yielded some 250,000 productive templates and over 90,000 productive rearrangements. Cryopreserved peripheral blood mononuclear cells were collected before treatment, at response, and at either disease progression or sustained remission. What the authors observed across the whole study: Public clonotypes were rare and either contracted or stayed stable during treatment, and the rise in clonality at ibrutinib response reflected the expansion of private clonotypes. Sampling times were not matched between sustained-remission and progressing patients, and lymph node repertoires were not studied. At ibrutinib response clonality went up, during sustained remission it held steady, and at progression it dropped back toward baseline. Baseline clonality exceeded that of age-matched healthy donors and correlated strongly with circulating CD8+ T-cell counts.

The goal of deep resolution MiSeq sequencing was a depth between 1 in 1 million and 1 in 200,000 T cells, and coverage averaged 10x per clonotype. TCR beta libraries were generated with the immunoSEQ hsTCRB Kit. The paper's data handling went like this. Data were analyzed with ImmunoSEQ Data Assistant and ImmunoSEQ Analyzer, with V, D and J genes assigned per IMGT definitions. Clonality, with values ranging from 0 to 1, was calculated as one minus the normalized Shannon entropy of productive rearrangement frequencies. Only overrepresented clonotypes making up at least 0.05% of the repertoire of each patient were included in the public clonotype analysis. Some 14 age-matched healthy donor repertoires from immuneACCESS served as clonality controls. TCRdb stores this immuneACCESS table with in-frame sequences only. Part of the clones is absent; in the studies checked, under half of the shortfall reflects unresolved V genes, and no reason is known for the rest. The DNA gave D and trimming, while V, J and clone size come from that table. The sample includes more than 9,000 clones, with less than 80% observed a single time. 25% of the sample is held by the ten biggest clonotypes.

From a lookup of the germline V gene, CDR1 and CDR2 are SGDLS and YYNGEE. From V the trimming removes 2 bases and from J it removes 11 bases, while the gene matches leave 8 bases of the junction unaccounted for. The CDR3 covers 13 residues, taking in both the cysteine and the phenylalanine. Kept here is only the CDR3 DNA, which spans 39 bases and is read in frame from base 1. For TCR beta library preparation, roughly 2.1 micrograms of genomic DNA was extracted from cryopreserved PBMCs. Longitudinal blood samples from CLL patients on ibrutinib monotherapy were analyzed using high-throughput TCR beta sequencing. The patients were enrolled in a single-center, open-label phase 2 trial of ibrutinib monotherapy. Of note for this clone: Its antigen is currently not known. No base qualities exist here, and no much larger clone lies one base off it.

The specimen comprised PBMCs, sampled before ibrutinib treatment. The receptor was derived from a human donor with chronic lymphocytic leukemia. The V and J genes are TRBV9 and TRBJ2-5, with 8 junctional bases fitting TRBD2. The DNA reads TGTGCCAGCAGCGTGGGAGGGGGGACTAGGCAGTACTTC. This gives the protein CASSVGGGTRQYF.